This T cell receptor beta chain was sequenced during a study of T cell repertoires in cytomegalovirus infection. TCRdb used MiXCR to reprocess the reads, holding one entry per CDR3 protein. The sample includes tens of thousands of distinct CDR3 sequences, over 3.5% of them seen just once. The germline CDR1 and CDR2 sequences are SGHTA and FQGNSA. CDR3 length: 18 residues. V shed 4 bases, J shed 5 bases, and the junction held 16 bases outside the gene matches. Sequencing was carried out using PBMCs. The V call is TRBV7-2, the J call TRBJ2-1; 8 bases are a match to TRBD2. The source is a human donor in good health (CMV status not recorded). Some clones in this sample may be carry-over from other donors' samples. The CDR3 protein is CASSSFYSSGRIHNEQFF. The DNA for the CDR3 is TGTGCCAGCAGCTCTTTCTATTCGAGCGGGAGAATCCACAATGAGCAGTTCTTC.